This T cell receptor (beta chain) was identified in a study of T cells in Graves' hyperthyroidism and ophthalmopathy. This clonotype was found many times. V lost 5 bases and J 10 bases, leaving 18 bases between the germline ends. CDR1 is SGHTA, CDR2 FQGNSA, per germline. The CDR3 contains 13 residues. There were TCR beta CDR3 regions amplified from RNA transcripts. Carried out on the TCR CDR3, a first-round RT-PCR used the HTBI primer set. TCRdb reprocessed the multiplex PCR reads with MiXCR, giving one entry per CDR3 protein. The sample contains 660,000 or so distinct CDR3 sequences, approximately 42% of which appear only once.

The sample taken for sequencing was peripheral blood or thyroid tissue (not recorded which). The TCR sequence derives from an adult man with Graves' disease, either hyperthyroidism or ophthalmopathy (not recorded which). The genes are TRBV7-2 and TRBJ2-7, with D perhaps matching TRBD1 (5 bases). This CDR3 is CASSPYGPREQYF. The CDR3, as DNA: TGTGCCAGCAGCCCGTATGGGCCCAGGGAACAGTACTTC.